The subject of this entry is one TCR beta chain. The antigen remains undetermined. Sequencing used immunoSEQ multiplex PCR; TCRdb keeps in-frame clones, though not all of them. The sample lists more than 2,000,000 clones; approximately 94% were seen once. The sample belongs to a study of shared clonotypes between healthy human individuals. Overall study results and limits: In this cohort, only blood was sampled, and tissue repertoires likely differ. Rarefaction demonstrated incomplete sorted-subset sequencing despite large depth.

The germline CDR1 and CDR2 sequences are MGHRA and YSYEKL. V lost 1 base and J 0 bases, leaving 16 bases between the germline ends. The CDR3 contains 17 residues. Healthy adults negative for HIV, lacking recent acute infections or vaccinations, served as donors. In the CD4+ fraction, cells were divided into CD45RA+ naive and CD45RA-negative memory subsets. This sequence was found in a young man in good health. The chain recombines TRBV4-1 with TRBJ2-7; tentative D call: TRBD1 (5 bases). The specimen was naive CD4+ T cells sorted from blood. Regarding subset: CD45RA+ positively selected. As DNA, the CDR3 is TGCGCCAGCAGCCAAGTATCTCCTTTACAGGACTCCTACGAGCAGTACTTC. It encodes CASSQVSPLQDSYEQYF.